This T cell receptor beta chain was observed in a study of T cells after yellow fever vaccination. Study-level points and caveats: Booster sampling recovered most clones from primary vaccination (approximately 96% CD4, roughly 90% CD8).

V lost 2 bases to trimming and J lost 3 bases, with 11 bases between them. This CDR3 has 14 amino acids. Researchers made TCR cDNA using 5'RACE template switching, and this step added a universal primer site and UMIs. TCRdb re-analysed the 5' RACE reads in MiXCR, keeping a single row per CDR3 protein. The table includes approximately 550,000 distinct CDR3 sequences, about 19% detected once. This clonotype was seen a handful of times. As yet, its antigen is unknown. The gene calls are TRBV12-3 or TRBV12-4 and TRBJ2-7, with D hard to call. The receptor comes from a young man who received the YFV17D yellow fever vaccine. The input for sequencing was PBMCs, taken 15 days after the yellow fever booster vaccination. CDR3 protein: CASSLSRIRYEQYF. The CDR3 DNA reads as TGTGCCAGCAGTTTATCGAGGATTCGCTACGAGCAGTACTTC.